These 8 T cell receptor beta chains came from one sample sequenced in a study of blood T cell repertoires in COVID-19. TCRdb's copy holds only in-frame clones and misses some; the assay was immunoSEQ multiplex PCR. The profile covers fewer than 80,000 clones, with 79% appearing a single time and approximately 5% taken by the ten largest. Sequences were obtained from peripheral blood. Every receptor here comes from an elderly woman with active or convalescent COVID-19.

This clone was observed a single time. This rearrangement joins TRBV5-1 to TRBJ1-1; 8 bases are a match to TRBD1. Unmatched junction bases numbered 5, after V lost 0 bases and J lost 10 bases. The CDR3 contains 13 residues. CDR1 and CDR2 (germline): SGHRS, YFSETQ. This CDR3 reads CASSLATGALAFF. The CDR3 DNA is TGCGCCAGCAGCTTGGCGACAGGGGCCCTAGCTTTCTTT. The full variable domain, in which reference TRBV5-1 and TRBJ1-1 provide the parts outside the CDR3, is KAGVTQTPRYLIKTRGQQVTLSCSPISGHRSVSWYQQTPGQGLQFLFEYFSETQRNKGNFPGRFSGRQFSNSRSEMNVSTLELGDSALYLCASSLATGALAFFGQGTRLTVV.

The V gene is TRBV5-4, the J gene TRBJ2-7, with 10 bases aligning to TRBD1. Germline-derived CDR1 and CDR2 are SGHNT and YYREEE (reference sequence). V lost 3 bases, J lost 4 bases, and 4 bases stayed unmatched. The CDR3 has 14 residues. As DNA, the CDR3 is TGTGCCAGCAGCTCACCGGGACAGGGGTACGAGCAGTACTTC. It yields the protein CASSSPGQGYEQYF. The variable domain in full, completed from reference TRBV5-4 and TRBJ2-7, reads ETGVTQSPTHLIKTRGQQVTLRCSSQSGHNTVSWYQQALGQGPQFIFQYYREEENGRGNFPPRFSGLQFPNYSSELNVNALELDDSALYLCASSSPGQGYEQYFGPGTRLTVT.

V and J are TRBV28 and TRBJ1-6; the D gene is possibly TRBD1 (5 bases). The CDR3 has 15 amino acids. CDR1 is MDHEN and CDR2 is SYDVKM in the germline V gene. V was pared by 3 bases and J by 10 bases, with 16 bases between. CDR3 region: CASSFVSGIGSPLHF. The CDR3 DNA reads TGTGCCAGCAGTTTTGTGTCAGGGATAGGGTCACCCCTCCACTTT.

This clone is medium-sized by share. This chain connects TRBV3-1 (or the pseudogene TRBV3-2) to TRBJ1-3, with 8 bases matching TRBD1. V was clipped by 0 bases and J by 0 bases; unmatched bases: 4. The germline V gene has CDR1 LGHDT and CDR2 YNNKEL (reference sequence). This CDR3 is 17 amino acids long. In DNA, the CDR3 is TGTGCCAGCAGCCAAGATGGGACAGGTCTCTCTGGAAACACCATATATTTT. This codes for CASSQDGTGLSGNTIYF.

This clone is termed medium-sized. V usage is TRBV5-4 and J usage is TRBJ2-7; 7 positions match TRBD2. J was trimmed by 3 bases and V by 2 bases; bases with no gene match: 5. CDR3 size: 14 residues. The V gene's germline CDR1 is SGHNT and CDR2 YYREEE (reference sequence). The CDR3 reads CASSFGGVIYEQYF. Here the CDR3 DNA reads TGTGCCAGCAGCTTTGGGGGGGTGATCTACGAGCAGTACTTC.

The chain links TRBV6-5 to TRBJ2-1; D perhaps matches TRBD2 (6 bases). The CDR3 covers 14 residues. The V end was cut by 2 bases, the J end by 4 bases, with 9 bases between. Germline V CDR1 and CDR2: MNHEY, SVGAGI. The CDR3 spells CASSYKDYYNEQFF. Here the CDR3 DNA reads TGTGCCAGCAGTTACAAGGACTATTACAATGAGCAGTTCTTC.

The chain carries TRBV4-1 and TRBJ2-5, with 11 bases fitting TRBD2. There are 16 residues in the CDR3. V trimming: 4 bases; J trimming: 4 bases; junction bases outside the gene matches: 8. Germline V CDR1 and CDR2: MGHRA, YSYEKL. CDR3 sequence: CASSLISGRGLETQYF. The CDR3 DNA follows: TGCGCCAGCAGCCTAATTAGCGGGAGGGGTTTAGAGACCCAGTACTTC.

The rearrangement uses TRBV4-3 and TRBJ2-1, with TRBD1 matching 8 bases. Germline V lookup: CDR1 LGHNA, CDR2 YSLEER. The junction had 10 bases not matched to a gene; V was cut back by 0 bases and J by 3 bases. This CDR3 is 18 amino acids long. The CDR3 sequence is CASSQDGDRGGYYNEQFF. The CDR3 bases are TGCGCCAGCAGCCAAGATGGCGACAGGGGTGGATACTACAATGAGCAGTTCTTC.